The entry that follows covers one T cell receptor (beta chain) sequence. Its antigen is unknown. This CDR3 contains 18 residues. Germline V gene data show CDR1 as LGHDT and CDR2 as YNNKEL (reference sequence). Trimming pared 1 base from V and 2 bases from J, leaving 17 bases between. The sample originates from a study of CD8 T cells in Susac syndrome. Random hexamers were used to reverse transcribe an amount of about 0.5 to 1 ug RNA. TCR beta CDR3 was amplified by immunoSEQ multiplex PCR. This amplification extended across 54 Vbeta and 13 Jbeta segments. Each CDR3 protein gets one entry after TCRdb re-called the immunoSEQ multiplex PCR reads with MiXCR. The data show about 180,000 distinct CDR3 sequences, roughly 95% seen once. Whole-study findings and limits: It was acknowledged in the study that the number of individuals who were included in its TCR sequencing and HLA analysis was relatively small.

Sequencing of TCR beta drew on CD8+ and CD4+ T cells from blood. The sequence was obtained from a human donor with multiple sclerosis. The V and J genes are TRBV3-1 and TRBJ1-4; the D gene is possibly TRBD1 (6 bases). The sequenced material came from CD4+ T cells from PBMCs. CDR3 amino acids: CASSQGHFPGHTNEKLFF. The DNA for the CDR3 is TGTGCCAGCAGCCAAGGCCACTTCCCGGGACACACTAATGAAAAACTGTTTTTT.